A selection of T cell receptor beta chains follows, all from one sample in a study of blood T cell repertoires in COVID-19. Generated by immunoSEQ multiplex PCR, the TCRdb table keeps only in-frame clones and is missing some. The data contain tens of thousands of clones, approximately 90% of them seen just once; the ten biggest clones take up approximately 8.3%. Material: peripheral blood. These receptors were collected from a human donor with active COVID-19. The donor label of this sample is uncertain. Each CDR3 is given with its conserved first and last residue. Each record gives: V gene, clone size, D gene, J gene, CDR3 DNA, CDR3 protein. D genes are given only for firm matches. Only part of the rows carry a size: once, few, many, or a class if the clone is expanded.

v_call: TRBV5-1
clone_size: .
d_call: TRBD2
j_call: TRBJ2-3
cdr3_nt: TGCGCCAGCAGCTCGACTAGCGGGAGGACAGATACGCAGTATTTT
cdr3_aa: CASSSTSGRTDTQYF

v_call: TRBV7-9
clone_size: .
d_call: .
j_call: TRBJ2-6
cdr3_nt: TGTGCCAGCAGCTCGTACTCTGGGGCCAACGTCCTGACTTTC
cdr3_aa: CASSSYSGANVLTF

v_call: TRBV7-2
clone_size: .
d_call: .
j_call: TRBJ1-3
cdr3_nt: TGTGCCAGCAGCTTAGCGTCCCCGAGGGAGGGTGGAAACACCATATATTTT
cdr3_aa: CASSLASPREGGNTIYF

v_call: TRBV6-1
clone_size: .
d_call: .
j_call: TRBJ2-5
cdr3_nt: TGTGCCAGCAGTGAACAACTCCAAGAGACCCAGTACTTC
cdr3_aa: CASSEQLQETQYF

v_call: TRBV6-5
clone_size: once
d_call: TRBD2
j_call: TRBJ2-2
cdr3_nt: TGTGCCAGCAGTTACTCGACTAGCTGGGACACCGGGGAGCTGTTTTTT
cdr3_aa: CASSYSTSWDTGELFF

v_call: TRBV20-1
clone_size: .
d_call: TRBD2
j_call: TRBJ2-1
cdr3_nt: TGCAGTGCTAGTTCCGGGACTAGCGGGAGGGCGGATGAGCAGTTCTTC
cdr3_aa: CSASSGTSGRADEQFF

v_call: TRBV6-1
clone_size: .
d_call: .
j_call: TRBJ1-6
cdr3_nt: TGTGCCAGCAGTGAACCGCCTTGGGAGGGTAGCTCCTATAATTCACCCCTCCACTTT
cdr3_aa: CASSEPPWEGSSYNSPLHF

v_call: TRBV5-1
clone_size: .
d_call: .
j_call: TRBJ2-1
cdr3_nt: TGCGCCAGCAGCTTGTCAGGGAACGGCTACAATGAGCAGTTCTTC
cdr3_aa: CASSLSGNGYNEQFF

v_call: TRBV11-2
clone_size: .
d_call: .
j_call: TRBJ2-7
cdr3_nt: TGTGCCAGCAGCCCTCTGAAGGGGTTCGACGAGCAGTACTTC
cdr3_aa: CASSPLKGFDEQYF

v_call: TRBV7-9
clone_size: .
d_call: .
j_call: TRBJ2-5
cdr3_nt: TGTGCCAGCAGCTTAGGAGGGACACAAGAGACCCAGTACTTC
cdr3_aa: CASSLGGTQETQYF

v_call: TRBV9
clone_size: .
d_call: TRBD1
j_call: TRBJ1-2
cdr3_nt: TGTGCCAGCAGCGGCCACGGGACAGGGATGGACTATGGCTACACCTTC
cdr3_aa: CASSGHGTGMDYGYTF

v_call: TRBV5-1
clone_size: .
d_call: TRBD1
j_call: TRBJ2-7
cdr3_nt: TGCGCCAGCAGCCCTCGACAGGGGACCTCCTACGAGCAGTACTTC
cdr3_aa: CASSPRQGTSYEQYF

v_call: TRBV5-1
clone_size: .
d_call: .
j_call: TRBJ2-3
cdr3_nt: TGCGCCAGCAGCTTGTATCCAGATACGCAGTATTTT
cdr3_aa: CASSLYPDTQYF

v_call: TRBV5-6
clone_size: .
d_call: .
j_call: TRBJ1-1
cdr3_nt: TGTGCCAGCAGCCGCCAGGGGAACACTGAAGCTTTCTTT
cdr3_aa: CASSRQGNTEAFF

v_call: TRBV4-2
clone_size: .
d_call: .
j_call: TRBJ2-7
cdr3_nt: TGTGCCAGCAGCCCCTTTAGTGAGTTAGGAGCTACCTACGAGCAGTACTTC
cdr3_aa: CASSPFSELGATYEQYF

v_call: TRBV3-1/TRBV3-2
clone_size: .
d_call: .
j_call: TRBJ2-1
cdr3_nt: TGTGCCAGCAGCCAAGCGCTTGAGGGCAATGAGCAGTTCTTC
cdr3_aa: CASSQALEGNEQFF

v_call: TRBV7-6
clone_size: .
d_call: TRBD2
j_call: TRBJ2-7
cdr3_nt: TGTGCCAGCAGCTTGGCGTCCTCCGGGACTAGGCCCAACGAGCAGTACTTC
cdr3_aa: CASSLASSGTRPNEQYF

v_call: TRBV28
clone_size: .
d_call: TRBD1
j_call: TRBJ2-7
cdr3_nt: TGTGCCAGCAGAACAGAAACAGGGGGCTGGTACGAGCAGTACTTC
cdr3_aa: CASRTETGGWYEQYF

v_call: TRBV19
clone_size: once
d_call: TRBD1
j_call: TRBJ1-1
cdr3_nt: TGTGCCAGTGTTAGGACAGGACTGAACACTGAAGCTTTCTTT
cdr3_aa: CASVRTGLNTEAFF

v_call: TRBV30
clone_size: .
d_call: .
j_call: TRBJ1-2
cdr3_nt: TGTGCCTCCAAACAGGGCATCGGATATGGCTACACCTTC
cdr3_aa: CASKQGIGYGYTF

v_call: TRBV18
clone_size: once
d_call: TRBD2
j_call: TRBJ2-7
cdr3_nt: TGTGCCAGCTCACCTGCCGCCAACGCCCAGCGGGACTCCTACGAGCAGTACTTC
cdr3_aa: CASSPAANAQRDSYEQYF

v_call: TRBV6-2/TRBV6-3
clone_size: .
d_call: .
j_call: TRBJ1-1
cdr3_nt: TGTGCCAGCAGTTACACATCGGGGGGAGGGAGAACTGAAGCTTTCTTT
cdr3_aa: CASSYTSGGGRTEAFF

v_call: TRBV10-2
clone_size: once
d_call: TRBD1
j_call: TRBJ2-5
cdr3_nt: TGCGCCACCGGACAGGGGCTAGAGACCCAGTACTTC
cdr3_aa: CATGQGLETQYF

v_call: TRBV30
clone_size: .
d_call: TRBD2
j_call: TRBJ2-1
cdr3_nt: TGTGCCTGGAGTGTGGGGCTAGCGGGAGCGAATGAGCAGTTCTTC
cdr3_aa: CAWSVGLAGANEQFF

v_call: TRBV28
clone_size: .
d_call: .
j_call: TRBJ1-5
cdr3_nt: TGTGCCAGCACCCGCCAGGGCGGGGTAAAACCCCAGCATTTT
cdr3_aa: CASTRQGGVKPQHF

v_call: TRBV7-8
clone_size: .
d_call: TRBD2
j_call: TRBJ2-1
cdr3_nt: TGTGCCAGCAGCTTCCGACTAGCGGGCGCCTACAATGAGCAGTTCTTC
cdr3_aa: CASSFRLAGAYNEQFF

v_call: TRBV11-2
clone_size: .
d_call: TRBD2
j_call: TRBJ2-2
cdr3_nt: TGTGCCAGCAGCTCGAGACTAGCGGGGTCTGGGGAGCTGTTTTTT
cdr3_aa: CASSSRLAGSGELFF

v_call: TRBV5-8
clone_size: .
d_call: .
j_call: TRBJ1-1
cdr3_nt: TGTGCCAGCAGCCGCAATACAGGTTGGGGCGCTGAAGCTTTCTTT
cdr3_aa: CASSRNTGWGAEAFF

v_call: TRBV19
clone_size: .
d_call: .
j_call: TRBJ2-7
cdr3_nt: TGTGCCAGAGAACGGGACAAATGCTCCCTGGTGTCCCACGAGCAGTACTTC
cdr3_aa: CARERDKCSLVSHEQYF

v_call: TRBV30
clone_size: .
d_call: .
j_call: TRBJ2-7
cdr3_nt: TGTGCCTGGAGTTTCACAGGAAGCTCCTACGAGCAGTACTTC
cdr3_aa: CAWSFTGSSYEQYF

v_call: TRBV5-1
clone_size: .
d_call: TRBD1
j_call: TRBJ2-5
cdr3_nt: TGCGCCAGCAGCTCCTCGACAGGGCGGACAGAGACCCAGTACTTC
cdr3_aa: CASSSSTGRTETQYF

v_call: TRBV29-1
clone_size: .
d_call: .
j_call: TRBJ1-5
cdr3_nt: TGCAGCGTTGAAGTGGGGGAGGGACAGCCCCAGCATTTT
cdr3_aa: CSVEVGEGQPQHF

v_call: TRBV27
clone_size: .
d_call: TRBD1
j_call: TRBJ2-1
cdr3_nt: TGTGCCAGCAGTGCCCCGGGACAGGGGGCGCAGAATGAGCAGTTCTTC
cdr3_aa: CASSAPGQGAQNEQFF

v_call: TRBV7-8
clone_size: .
d_call: TRBD2
j_call: TRBJ2-7
cdr3_nt: TGTGCCAGCAGCCCCCGCGCGCGGGAGGTCAACGAGCAGTACTTC
cdr3_aa: CASSPRAREVNEQYF

v_call: TRBV7-2
clone_size: .
d_call: TRBD1
j_call: TRBJ1-4
cdr3_nt: TGTGCCAGCAGCTTAGGTCAGGGGGGCGAAAAACTGTTTTTT
cdr3_aa: CASSLGQGGEKLFF

v_call: TRBV4-1
clone_size: .
d_call: .
j_call: TRBJ1-1
cdr3_nt: TGCGCCAGCAGCCAAGGGGCGGGTGAAGCTTTCTTT
cdr3_aa: CASSQGAGEAFF

v_call: TRBV7-9
clone_size: few
d_call: .
j_call: TRBJ2-7
cdr3_nt: TGTGCCAGCAGCCCCCTGACAGATCCGGAGCAGTACTTC
cdr3_aa: CASSPLTDPEQYF

v_call: TRBV4-3
clone_size: .
d_call: TRBD1
j_call: TRBJ2-3
cdr3_nt: TGCGCCAGCAGCCGGACAGGTACAACAGATACGCAGTATTTT
cdr3_aa: CASSRTGTTDTQYF

v_call: TRBV7-8
clone_size: .
d_call: .
j_call: TRBJ1-5
cdr3_nt: TGTGCCAGCAGCTTTTCGGGACTCAATCAGCCCCAGCATTTT
cdr3_aa: CASSFSGLNQPQHF

v_call: TRBV9
clone_size: .
d_call: TRBD2
j_call: TRBJ2-1
cdr3_nt: TGTGCCAGCAGCTTCTCGAAGCGGGAGGGAAACAATGAGCAGTTCTTC
cdr3_aa: CASSFSKREGNNEQFF

v_call: TRBV6-6
clone_size: once
d_call: .
j_call: TRBJ1-2
cdr3_nt: TGTGCCAGCACCGAGGGTTATGGCTACACCTTC
cdr3_aa: CASTEGYGYTF

v_call: TRBV24-1
clone_size: .
d_call: TRBD2
j_call: TRBJ2-7
cdr3_nt: TGTGCCACCAGTCGGGGGGTACCCGAAAACGAGCAGTACTTC
cdr3_aa: CATSRGVPENEQYF

v_call: TRBV7-9
clone_size: .
d_call: TRBD2
j_call: TRBJ2-3
cdr3_nt: TGTGCCAGCAGCTTACGGGGTAGCGGGGCGCCTGATACGCAGTATTTT
cdr3_aa: CASSLRGSGAPDTQYF

v_call: TRBV18
clone_size: .
d_call: TRBD1
j_call: TRBJ2-3
cdr3_nt: TGTGCCAGCTCACCGCTGGGACAGGCTCTTCGAGATACGCAGTATTTT
cdr3_aa: CASSPLGQALRDTQYF

v_call: TRBV5-4
clone_size: .
d_call: TRBD1
j_call: TRBJ2-6
cdr3_nt: TGTGCCAGCAGCTCCCCGGGACAGGGGGCGTTTGGGGCCAACGTCCTGACTTTC
cdr3_aa: CASSSPGQGAFGANVLTF

v_call: TRBV3-1/TRBV3-2
clone_size: once
d_call: .
j_call: TRBJ2-3
cdr3_nt: TGTGCCAGCAGCCAAGATTTGCCTAGCGACTTTAGCACAGATACGCAGTATTTT
cdr3_aa: CASSQDLPSDFSTDTQYF

v_call: TRBV29-1
clone_size: .
d_call: .
j_call: TRBJ1-2
cdr3_nt: TGCAGCGTTGAGATGGAGACTTGGCCCCGAGGAGGCTACACCTTC
cdr3_aa: CSVEMETWPRGGYTF

v_call: TRBV29-1
clone_size: .
d_call: TRBD2
j_call: TRBJ2-5
cdr3_nt: TGCAGCGTTGGGGACTATCAGGAGACCCAGTACTTC
cdr3_aa: CSVGDYQETQYF

v_call: TRBV6-5
clone_size: .
d_call: TRBD1
j_call: TRBJ1-6
cdr3_nt: TGTGCCAGCAGTACCTGGACAGGTGATAATTCACCCCTCCACTTT
cdr3_aa: CASSTWTGDNSPLHF

v_call: TRBV6-5
clone_size: .
d_call: TRBD1
j_call: TRBJ1-1
cdr3_nt: TGTGCCAGCAGTTACCAGGACAGGAGACGTGAAGCTTTCTTT
cdr3_aa: CASSYQDRRREAFF

v_call: TRBV9
clone_size: .
d_call: TRBD2
j_call: TRBJ2-3
cdr3_nt: TGTGCCAGCAGCGAGGGACTAACTTTTAGCACAGATACGCAGTATTTT
cdr3_aa: CASSEGLTFSTDTQYF

v_call: TRBV9
clone_size: .
d_call: TRBD1
j_call: TRBJ2-1
cdr3_nt: TGTGCCAGCAGCCGGACAGGGGGTTACAATGAGCAGTTCTTC
cdr3_aa: CASSRTGGYNEQFF

v_call: TRBV14
clone_size: .
d_call: .
j_call: TRBJ2-1
cdr3_nt: TGTGCCAGCAGCCAAACGCGGGCCGCTGAGCAGTTCTTC
cdr3_aa: CASSQTRAAEQFF

v_call: TRBV11-2
clone_size: .
d_call: .
j_call: TRBJ2-7
cdr3_nt: TGTGCCAGCAGCTTAGCTGGACAGTCCTACGAGCAGTACTTC
cdr3_aa: CASSLAGQSYEQYF

v_call: TRBV7-6
clone_size: .
d_call: TRBD2
j_call: TRBJ2-7
cdr3_nt: TGTGCCAGCAGCTCCACAGGGACTAGCGCCTACGAGCAGTACTTC
cdr3_aa: CASSSTGTSAYEQYF

v_call: TRBV7-3
clone_size: .
d_call: .
j_call: TRBJ2-3
cdr3_nt: TGTGCCAGCAGCCCGCCGGGACTCGACTTAACGGATACGCAGTATTTT
cdr3_aa: CASSPPGLDLTDTQYF

v_call: TRBV7-8
clone_size: .
d_call: TRBD1
j_call: TRBJ2-7
cdr3_nt: TGTGCCAGCAGCTTAGGCGACAGGGGAATAACCTACGAGCAGTACTTC
cdr3_aa: CASSLGDRGITYEQYF

v_call: TRBV11-3
clone_size: .
d_call: TRBD1
j_call: TRBJ2-5
cdr3_nt: TGTGCCAGCAGCTTAGGGGACAGGGTAGGGGAGACCCAGTACTTC
cdr3_aa: CASSLGDRVGETQYF

v_call: TRBV19
clone_size: .
d_call: TRBD1
j_call: TRBJ1-2
cdr3_nt: TGTGCCAGTAGCCACAGGGGTGGCGGCTACACCTTC
cdr3_aa: CASSHRGGGYTF